The 8 T cell receptor beta chains below were found in one sample sequenced in a study of technical replicates of blood from a few donors. The protocol was immunoSEQ multiplex PCR, while the TCRdb copy is restricted to in-frame clones and leaves out a portion. The table has just over 70,000 clones, roughly 94% seen once. Sequenced sample: T cells isolated from PBMCs. The source is a human donor in good health.

This chain joins TRBV12-5 and TRBJ2-2; a weak D match, TRBD1 (5 bases). This CDR3 has 16 residues. V lost 5 bases, J lost 6 bases, and 19 bases lay in between. Germline V gene lookup returns CDR1 LGHNT and CDR2 FRNRAP. The CDR3, as DNA: TGTGCTAGTGGTCTGGGAATTCAGGGTATCGCCGGGGAGCTGTTTTTT. Its translation is CASGLGIQGIAGELFF.

The rearrangement joins TRBV28 to TRBJ2-3, with unresolved D. Trimming removed 6 bases from V and 3 bases from J, with 16 bases in between. Germline-derived CDR1 and CDR2 are MDHEN and SYDVKM. This CDR3 comprises 15 residues. CDR3 DNA sequence: TGTGCCAGCAGCCTTAGGTATACGGAGACAGATACGCAGTATTTT. This translates into CASSLRYTETDTQYF.

This chain links TRBV4-3 with TRBJ1-1, with 8 bases fitting TRBD1. The J segment lost 4 bases and the V segment lost 4 bases, leaving 5 bases of the junction unmatched. The length of the CDR3 is 14 residues. CDR1 and CDR2 from the germline V gene are LGHNA and YSLEER. This CDR3 is CASSLQGGLTEAFF. DNA of the CDR3: TGCGCCAGCAGCCTACAGGGGGGCCTCACTGAAGCTTTCTTT.

The gene calls are TRBV27 and TRBJ2-1, with 8 bases fitting TRBD2. V was clipped by 8 bases and J by 6 bases; unmatched bases: 9. Germline values: CDR1 MNHEY, CDR2 SMNVEV (reference sequence). CDR3 size: 14 residues. The CDR3 coding sequence is TGTGCCAGCGGCGGCGGGAGGTTTTTCAATGAGCAGTTCTTC. Translated, it gives CASGGGRFFNEQFF.

This chain joins TRBV2 and TRBJ1-4; 10 nucleotides agree with TRBD1. This CDR3 has 14 amino acids. After removal of 9 bases from V and 8 bases from J, the junction contained 9 bases not matched to a gene. Germline lookup yields CDR1 SNHLY and CDR2 FYNNEI. The CDR3 nucleotides are TGTGCCAGTCAAGTGACGGGACAGGGGGAAAAACTGTTTTTT. This translates into CASQVTGQGEKLFF.

This chain links TRBV6-5 with TRBJ2-7; D perhaps matches TRBD1 (5 bases). Germline assignment: CDR1 MNHEY and CDR2 SVGAGI. The CDR3 extends over 11 amino acids. V lost 6 bases and J 3 bases, leaving 6 bases between the germline ends. CDR3 in amino acids: CASRGHYEQYF. The CDR3 bases are TGTGCCAGCAGAGGACACTACGAGCAGTACTTC.

Only one count was recorded for this clone. The CDR3 here is CAWHRPDTQYF. The CDR3 DNA reads as TGTGCCTGGCACAGACCGGATACGCAGTATTTT. The V gene is TRBV30, the J gene TRBJ2-3; D uncertain. CDR3 length: 11 amino acids. Germline assignment: CDR1 GTSNPN and CDR2 SVGIG (reference sequence). The germline V and J ends were trimmed by 5 bases and 6 bases, with 9 bases remaining between them.

The chain uses TRBV9 and TRBJ1-3, with D maybe TRBD1 (5 bases). The CDR3 contains 13 residues. Between the trimmed V and J ends, which lost 5 bases and 7 bases, there was a span of 13 bases. The germline V gene encodes CDR1 SGDLS and CDR2 YYNGEE. CDR3 protein: CASRPQGRNTIYF. CDR3 DNA sequence: TGTGCCAGCAGACCCCAGGGAAGGAACACCATATATTTT.